A single T cell receptor (beta chain) is shown here with its context. Its specificity is not known. Different DNA sequences within this sample yield the same CDR3. CDR3 length: 13 residues. The V end lost 0 bases, the J end lost 7 bases, and 7 bases lay between the germline ends. In germline, CDR1 is SGHNT, CDR2 YYREEE (reference sequence). The naive CD8 fraction comprised CD45RO-negative cells positively selected for CCR7 and excluded terminally differentiated effector memory CD45RA+ cells. These data belong to a study of shared clonotypes between healthy human individuals. Study results and caveats: The small donor group covered limited genetic and exposure diversity.

Generated by immunoSEQ multiplex PCR, the TCRdb table keeps only in-frame clones and is missing some. Counted here are over 2 million clones, approximately 95% occurring once; the ten biggest clones make up roughly 1.1%. The source of this sequence is a man between 18 and 35 years old in good health. Material for sequencing was naive CD8+ T cells sorted from blood. V gene TRBV5-4 combines with J gene TRBJ1-4, with TRBD1 as a possible D gene (5 bases). The CDR3 here is CASSLGGSEKLFF. CDR3 nucleotides: TGTGCCAGCAGCTTGGGGGGGAGTGAAAAACTGTTTTTT. Looking up the rest from reference TRBV5-4 and TRBJ1-4 gives the full variable domain: ETGVTQSPTHLIKTRGQQVTLRCSSQSGHNTVSWYQQALGQGPQFIFQYYREEENGRGNFPPRFSGLQFPNYSSELNVNALELDDSALYLCASSLGGSEKLFFGSGTQLSVL.